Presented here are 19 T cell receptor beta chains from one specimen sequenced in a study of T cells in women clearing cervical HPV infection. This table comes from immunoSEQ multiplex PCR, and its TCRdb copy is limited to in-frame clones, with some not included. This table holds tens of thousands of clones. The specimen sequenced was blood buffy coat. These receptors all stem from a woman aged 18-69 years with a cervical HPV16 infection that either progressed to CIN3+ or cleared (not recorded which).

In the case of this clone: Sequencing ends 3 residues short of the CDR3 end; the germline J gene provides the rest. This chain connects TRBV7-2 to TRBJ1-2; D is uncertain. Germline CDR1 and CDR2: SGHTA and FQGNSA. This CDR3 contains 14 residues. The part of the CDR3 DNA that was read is TGTGCCAGCCGGCCAGCGGGAGGATCCTACGAC. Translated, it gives CASRPAGGSYD. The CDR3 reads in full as CASRPAGGSYDYTF.

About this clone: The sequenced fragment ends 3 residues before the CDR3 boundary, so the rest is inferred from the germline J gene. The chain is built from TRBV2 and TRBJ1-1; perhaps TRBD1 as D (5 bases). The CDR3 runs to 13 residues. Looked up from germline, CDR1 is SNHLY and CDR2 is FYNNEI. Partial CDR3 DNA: TGTGCCAGCCATCTTAAGCAGGGATTTTCA. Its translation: CASHLKQGFS. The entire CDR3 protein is CASHLKQGFSAFF.

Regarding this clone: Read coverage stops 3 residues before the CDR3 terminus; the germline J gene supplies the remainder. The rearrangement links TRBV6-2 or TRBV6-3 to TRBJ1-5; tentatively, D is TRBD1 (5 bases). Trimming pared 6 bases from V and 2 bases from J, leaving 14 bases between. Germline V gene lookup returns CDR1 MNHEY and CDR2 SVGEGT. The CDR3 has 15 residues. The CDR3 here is CASSRTGDGNQPQHF. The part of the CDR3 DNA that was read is TGTGCCAGCAGCCGCACGGGGGATGGCAATCAGCCC.

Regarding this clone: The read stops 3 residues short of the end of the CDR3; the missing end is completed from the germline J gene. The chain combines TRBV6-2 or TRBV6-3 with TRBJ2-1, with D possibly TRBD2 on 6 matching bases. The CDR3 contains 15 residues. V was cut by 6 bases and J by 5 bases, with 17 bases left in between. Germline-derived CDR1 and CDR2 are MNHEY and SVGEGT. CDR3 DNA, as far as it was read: TGTGCCAGCAGCCAGATTATGACTAGTCACAATGAG. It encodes CASSQIMTSHNE. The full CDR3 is CASSQIMTSHNEQFF.

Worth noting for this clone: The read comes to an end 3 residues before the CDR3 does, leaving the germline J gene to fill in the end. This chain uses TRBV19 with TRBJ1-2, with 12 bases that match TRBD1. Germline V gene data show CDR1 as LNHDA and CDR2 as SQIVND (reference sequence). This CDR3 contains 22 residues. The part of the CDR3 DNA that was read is TGTGCCAGTAGACCTTACGACACCTGGGACAGGGGGCCACTTAACGCCAAAAACATC. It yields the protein CASRPYDTWDRGPLNAKNI. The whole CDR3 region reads CASRPYDTWDRGPLNAKNIYTF.

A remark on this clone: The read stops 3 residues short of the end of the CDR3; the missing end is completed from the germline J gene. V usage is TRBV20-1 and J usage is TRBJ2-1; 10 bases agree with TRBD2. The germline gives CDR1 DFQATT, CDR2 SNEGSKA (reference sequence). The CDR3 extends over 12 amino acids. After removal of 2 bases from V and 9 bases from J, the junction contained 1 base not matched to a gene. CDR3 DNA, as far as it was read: TGCAGTGCTAGACCTAGCGGGGGTGAG. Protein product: CSARPSGGE. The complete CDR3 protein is CSARPSGGEQFF.

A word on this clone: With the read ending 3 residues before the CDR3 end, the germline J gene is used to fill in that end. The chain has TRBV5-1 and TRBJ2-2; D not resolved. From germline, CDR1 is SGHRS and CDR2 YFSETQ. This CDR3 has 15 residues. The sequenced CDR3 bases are TGCGCCAGCAGTTTAAGTCTTCCAACTAATGAAAAG. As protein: CASSLSLPTNEK. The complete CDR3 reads CASSLSLPTNEKLFF.

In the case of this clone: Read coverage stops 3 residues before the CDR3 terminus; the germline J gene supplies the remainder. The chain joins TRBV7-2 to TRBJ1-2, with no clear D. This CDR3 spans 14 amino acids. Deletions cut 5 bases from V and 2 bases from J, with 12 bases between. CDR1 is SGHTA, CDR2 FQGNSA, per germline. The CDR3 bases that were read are TGTGCCAGCAGCCTCATGACTGGGAACTATGGC. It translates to CASSLMTGNYG. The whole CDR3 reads CASSLMTGNYGYTF.

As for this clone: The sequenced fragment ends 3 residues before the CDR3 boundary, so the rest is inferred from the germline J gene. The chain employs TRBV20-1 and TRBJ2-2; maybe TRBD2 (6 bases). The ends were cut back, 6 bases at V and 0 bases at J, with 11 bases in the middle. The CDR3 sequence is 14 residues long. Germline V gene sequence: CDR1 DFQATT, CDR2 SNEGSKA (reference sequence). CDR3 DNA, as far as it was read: TGCAGTGCAGCCGGGACTCCGAACACCGGGGAG. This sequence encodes CSAAGTPNTGE. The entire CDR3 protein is CSAAGTPNTGELFF.

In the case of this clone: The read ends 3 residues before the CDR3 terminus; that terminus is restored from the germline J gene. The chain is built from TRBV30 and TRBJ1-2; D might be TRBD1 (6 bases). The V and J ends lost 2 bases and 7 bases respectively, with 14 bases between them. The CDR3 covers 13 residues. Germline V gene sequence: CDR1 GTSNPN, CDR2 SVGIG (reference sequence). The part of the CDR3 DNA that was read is TGTGCCTGGAGTTCTGACAGGTTTAGTGGC. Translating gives CAWSSDRFSG. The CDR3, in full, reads CAWSSDRFSGYTF.

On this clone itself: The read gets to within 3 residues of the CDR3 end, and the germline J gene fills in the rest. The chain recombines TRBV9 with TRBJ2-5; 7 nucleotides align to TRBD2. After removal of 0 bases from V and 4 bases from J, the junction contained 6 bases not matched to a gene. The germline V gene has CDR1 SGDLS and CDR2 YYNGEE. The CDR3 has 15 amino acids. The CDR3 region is CASSVEGGRGETQYF. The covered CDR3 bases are TGTGCCAGCAGCGTAGAGGGCGGGAGAGGAGAGACC.

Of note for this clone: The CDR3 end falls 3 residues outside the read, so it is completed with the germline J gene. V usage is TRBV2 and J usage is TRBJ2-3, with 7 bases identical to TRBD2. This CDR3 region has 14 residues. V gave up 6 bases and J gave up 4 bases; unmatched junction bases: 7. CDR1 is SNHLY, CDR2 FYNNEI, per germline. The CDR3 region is CASSSREFPDTQYF. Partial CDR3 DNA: TGTGCCAGCAGCTCGCGGGAGTTCCCAGATACG.

The CDR3 DNA, read in part, is TGCAGTGCTAGAGAGGGGGCTAATGAAAAG. The encoded protein is CSAREGANEK. The CDR3, in full, reads CSAREGANEKLFF. The rearrangement joins TRBV20-1 to TRBJ2-2; D is possibly TRBD1 (6 bases). The sequence runs out 3 residues before the end of the CDR3; the remainder is reconstructed from the germline J gene. Looked up from germline, CDR1 is DFQATT and CDR2 is SNEGSKA (reference sequence). The CDR3 totals 13 residues.

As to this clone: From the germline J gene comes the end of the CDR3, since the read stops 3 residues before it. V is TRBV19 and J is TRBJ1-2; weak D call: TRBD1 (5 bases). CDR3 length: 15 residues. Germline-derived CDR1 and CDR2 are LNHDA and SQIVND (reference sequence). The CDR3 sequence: CASTRTAGVAYDYTF. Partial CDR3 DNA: TGTGCCAGTACTCGAACCGCGGGGGTGGCGTACGAC. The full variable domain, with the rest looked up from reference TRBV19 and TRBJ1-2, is DGGITQSPKYLFRKEGQNVTLSCEQNLNHDAMYWYRQDPGQGLRLIYYSQIVNDFQKGDIAEGYSVSREKKESFPLTVTSAQKNPTAFYLCASTRTAGVAYDYTFGSGTRLTVV.

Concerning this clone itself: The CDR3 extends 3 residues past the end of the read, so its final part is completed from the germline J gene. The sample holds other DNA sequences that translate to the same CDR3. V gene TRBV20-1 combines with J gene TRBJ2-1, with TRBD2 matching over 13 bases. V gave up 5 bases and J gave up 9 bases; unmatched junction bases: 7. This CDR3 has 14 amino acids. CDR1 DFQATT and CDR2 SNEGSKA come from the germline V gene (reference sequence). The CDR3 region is CSADGLAGESEQFF. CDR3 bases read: TGCAGTGCTGACGGACTAGCGGGAGAAAGTGAG.

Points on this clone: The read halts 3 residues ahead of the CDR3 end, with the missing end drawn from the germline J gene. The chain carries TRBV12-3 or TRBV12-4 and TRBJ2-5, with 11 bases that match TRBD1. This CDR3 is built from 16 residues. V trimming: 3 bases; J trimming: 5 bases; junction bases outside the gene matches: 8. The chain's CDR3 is CASSFKGQGVWETQYF. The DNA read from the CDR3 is TGTGCCAGCAGTTTTAAGGGACAGGGGGTTTGGGAGACC.

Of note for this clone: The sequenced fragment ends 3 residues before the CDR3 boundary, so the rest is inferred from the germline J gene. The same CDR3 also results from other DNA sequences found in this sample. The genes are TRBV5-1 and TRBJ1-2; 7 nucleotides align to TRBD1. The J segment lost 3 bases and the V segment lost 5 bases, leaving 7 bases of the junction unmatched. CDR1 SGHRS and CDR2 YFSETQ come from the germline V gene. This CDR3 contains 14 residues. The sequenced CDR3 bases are TGCGCCAGCAGTCAGGCGACAGGGCACTATGGC. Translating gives CASSQATGHYG. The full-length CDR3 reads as CASSQATGHYGYTF.

The part of the CDR3 DNA that was read is TGTGCCAGCAGCCAAGGTCGCTGGACGTCCAGGGGACCA. Translation: CASSQGRWTSRGP. The whole CDR3 sequence reads CASSQGRWTSRGPLFF. The chain recombines TRBV14 with TRBJ1-4, with a weak D call TRBD1 (6 bases). The read terminates 3 residues before the CDR3 end, so the remaining end is supplied by the germline J gene. The CDR3 consists of 16 residues. Germline lookup yields CDR1 SGHDN and CDR2 FVKESK.

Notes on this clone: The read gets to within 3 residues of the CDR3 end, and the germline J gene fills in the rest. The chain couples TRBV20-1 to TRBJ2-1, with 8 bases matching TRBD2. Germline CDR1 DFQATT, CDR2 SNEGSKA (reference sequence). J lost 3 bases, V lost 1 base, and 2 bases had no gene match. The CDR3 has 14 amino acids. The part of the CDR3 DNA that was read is TGCAGTGCTAGAGCGGGGGGGAACTACAATGAG. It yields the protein CSARAGGNYNE. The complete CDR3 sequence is CSARAGGNYNEQFF.